This TCR beta chain was captured in a study of blood T cell repertoires in COVID-19. As for the study in general: Italy, Spain and the United States were the sources of the convalescent and acute COVID-19 samples. T cells, B-cell-depleted T cells, or PBMCs provided the cDNA or gDNA that served as material.

This clone has at least ten counts. The junction had 4 bases not matched to a gene; V was cut back by 4 bases and J by 4 bases. This CDR3 spans 16 amino acids. In germline, CDR1 is MNHEY, CDR2 SVGAGI. Clones were read by immunoSEQ multiplex PCR, and TCRdb kept only the in-frame ones, dropping some. Among about 110,000 clones listed, 88% were seen once. The V call is TRBV6-5, the J call TRBJ2-2; TRBD1 agrees at 12 bases. This clonotype was sampled from a woman aged 45-65 years with acute or convalescent COVID-19. The specimen was peripheral blood. The CDR3 reads CASSSGQGAGTGELFF. The CDR3 DNA follows: TGTGCCAGCAGTTCGGGACAGGGGGCTGGCACCGGGGAGCTGTTTTTT.